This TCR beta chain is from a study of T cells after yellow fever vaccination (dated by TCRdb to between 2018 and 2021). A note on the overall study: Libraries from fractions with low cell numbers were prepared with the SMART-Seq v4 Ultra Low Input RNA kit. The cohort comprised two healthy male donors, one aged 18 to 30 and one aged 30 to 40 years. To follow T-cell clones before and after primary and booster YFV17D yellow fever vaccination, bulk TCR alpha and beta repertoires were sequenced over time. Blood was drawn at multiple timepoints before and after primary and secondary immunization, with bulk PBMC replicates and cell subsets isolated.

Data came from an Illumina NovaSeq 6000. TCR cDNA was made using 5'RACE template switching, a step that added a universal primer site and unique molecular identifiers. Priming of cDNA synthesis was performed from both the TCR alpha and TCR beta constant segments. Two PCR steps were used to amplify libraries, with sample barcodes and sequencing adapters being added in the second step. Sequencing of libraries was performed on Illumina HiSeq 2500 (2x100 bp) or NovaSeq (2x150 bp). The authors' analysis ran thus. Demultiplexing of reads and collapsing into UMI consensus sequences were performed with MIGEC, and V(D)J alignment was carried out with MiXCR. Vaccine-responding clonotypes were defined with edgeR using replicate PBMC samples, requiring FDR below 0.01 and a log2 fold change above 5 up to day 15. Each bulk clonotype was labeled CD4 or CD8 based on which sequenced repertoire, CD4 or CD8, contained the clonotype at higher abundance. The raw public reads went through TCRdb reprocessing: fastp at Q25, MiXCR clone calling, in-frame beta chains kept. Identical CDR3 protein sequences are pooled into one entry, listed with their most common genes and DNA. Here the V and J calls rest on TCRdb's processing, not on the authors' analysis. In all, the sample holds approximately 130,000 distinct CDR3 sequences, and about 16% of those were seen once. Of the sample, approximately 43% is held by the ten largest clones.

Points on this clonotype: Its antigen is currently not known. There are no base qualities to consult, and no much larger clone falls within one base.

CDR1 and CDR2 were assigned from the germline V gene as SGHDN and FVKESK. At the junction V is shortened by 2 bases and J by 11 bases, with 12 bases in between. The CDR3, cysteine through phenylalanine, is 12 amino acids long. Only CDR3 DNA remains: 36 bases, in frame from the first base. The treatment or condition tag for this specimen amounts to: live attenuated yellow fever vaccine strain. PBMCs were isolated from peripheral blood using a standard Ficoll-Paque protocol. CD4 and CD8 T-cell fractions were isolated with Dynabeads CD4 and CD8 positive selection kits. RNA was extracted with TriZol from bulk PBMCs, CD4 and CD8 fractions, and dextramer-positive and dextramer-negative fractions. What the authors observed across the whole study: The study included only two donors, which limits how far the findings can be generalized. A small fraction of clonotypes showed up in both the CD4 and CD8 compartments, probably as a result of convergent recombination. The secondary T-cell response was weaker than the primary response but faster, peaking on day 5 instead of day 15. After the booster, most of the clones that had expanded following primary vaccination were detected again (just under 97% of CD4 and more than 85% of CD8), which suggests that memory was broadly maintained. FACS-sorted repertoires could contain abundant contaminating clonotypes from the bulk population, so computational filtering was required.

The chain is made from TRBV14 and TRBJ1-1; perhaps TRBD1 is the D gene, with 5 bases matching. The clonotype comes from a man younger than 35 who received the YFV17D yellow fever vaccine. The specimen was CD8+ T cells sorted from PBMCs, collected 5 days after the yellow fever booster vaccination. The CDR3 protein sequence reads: CASSQMGVFAFF. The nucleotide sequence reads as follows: TGTGCCAGCAGCCAAATGGGGGTCTTCGCTTTCTTT.